Listed here are 20 T cell receptor beta chains from one sample, sequenced in a study of blood T cells in healthy people across ages. Together with a sample-barcoded 5' primer, a J-beta primer mix was included in a second PCR lasting about 7 to 11 cycles. TCRdb independently ran MiXCR on the 5' RACE reads; one entry per CDR3 protein. The table shows about 1.4 million distinct CDR3 sequences, with around 59% occurring only once. Source material: blood. All receptors come from a man between 18 and 29 years old in good health.

The table lists this clonotype with a few counts. The chain has TRBV12-3 or TRBV12-4 and TRBJ1-6; D is perhaps TRBD1 (5 bases). This CDR3 is built from 17 residues. The ends were cut back, 2 bases at V and 4 bases at J, with 15 bases in the middle. The chain's CDR3 is CASSLPRWGSYNSPLHF. The CDR3 DNA reads TGTGCCAGCAGTTTACCCCGCTGGGGCTCTTATAATTCACCCCTCCACTTT.

The chain uses TRBV25-1 and TRBJ2-1; no clear D. The CDR3 extends over 17 amino acids. V was clipped by 0 bases and J by 2 bases, with 14 bases between them. From germline, CDR1 is MGHDK and CDR2 SYGVNS. The CDR3 DNA sequence: TGTGCCAGCAGTGAATATATATCCGGACGGACCTACAATGAGCAGTTCTTC. The encoded protein is CASSEYISGRTYNEQFF.

This clonotype has just one count. The rearrangement links TRBV29-1 to TRBJ2-4, with TRBD1 matching 10 bases. The J segment lost 13 bases and the V segment lost 1 base, leaving 13 bases of the junction unmatched. Germline CDR1 SQVTM, CDR2 ANQGSEA. CDR3 size: 15 residues. CDR3 nucleotide sequence: TGCAGCGTTGAAGTTCCCGGGACAGGGGCTTACGGGCAGTACTTC. It codes for CSVEVPGTGAYGQYF. Together with reference TRBV29-1 and TRBJ2-4, the CDR3 gives the full variable domain: SAVISQKPSRDICQRGTSLTIQCQVDSQVTMMFWYRQQPGQSLTLIATANQGSEATYESGFVIDKFPISRPNLTFSTLTVSNMSPEDSSIYLCSVEVPGTGAYGQYFGAGTRLSVL.

J is TRBJ2-1 and V is TRBV6-2 or TRBV6-3; D tentatively fits TRBD1 or TRBD2 (5 bases each). With 2 bases removed from V and 7 bases from J, the gap between germline ends came to 9 bases. CDR1 and CDR2 (germline): MNHEY, SVGEGT. The CDR3 spans 13 residues. Here the CDR3 DNA reads TGTGCCAGCAGTTACGAATGGGGGAATGAGCAGTTCTTC. It encodes CASSYEWGNEQFF.

The chain couples TRBV10-3 to TRBJ1-2, with TRBD1 as a possible D gene (5 bases). The length of the CDR3 is 12 residues. With 5 bases removed from V and 8 bases from J, the gap between germline ends came to 12 bases. Germline V gene data show CDR1 as ENHRY and CDR2 as SYGVKD. For the CDR3, the DNA is TGTGCCATCAGTTGGGGGGAAGGAGGCTACACCTTC. Encoded protein: CAISWGEGGYTF.

This clonotype appeared a few times. The junction shows a germline mismatch at one end, possibly a read error. This rearrangement joins TRBV6-6 to TRBJ1-2; maybe TRBD1 (5 bases). The CDR3 has 13 amino acids. Per germline, CDR1 MNHNY and CDR2 SVGAGI (reference sequence). CDR3 protein: CASSNSGTYGYTF. The CDR3 region has the DNA TGTGCCAGCAGTAACTCTGGGACCTATGGCTACACCTTC.

This rearrangement joins TRBV27 to TRBJ2-5; D remains unclear. This CDR3 is built from 14 residues. Trimming took 6 bases from V and 5 from J, leaving 16 bases between them. Looked up from germline, CDR1 is MNHEY and CDR2 is SMNVEV (reference sequence). The CDR3 bases are TGTGCCAGCAGCCCTACAGCGCTGGGGGAGACCCAGTACTTC. Translating gives CASSPTALGETQYF.

This clonotype has only a few counts. The genes are TRBV20-1 and TRBJ2-3, with 11 bases aligning to TRBD1. This CDR3 contains 17 residues. J was trimmed by 5 bases and V by 5 bases; bases with no gene match: 15. Germline CDR1 reads DFQATT; CDR2 reads SNEGSKA (reference sequence). DNA for the CDR3: TGCAGTGCTGCCCTCATGAGGACAGGGGGCGTGGAAGATACGCAGTATTTT. Amino acids: CSAALMRTGGVEDTQYF.

The chain is built from TRBV7-9 and TRBJ2-3; D possibly corresponds to TRBD1 (6 bases). The V gene lost 4 bases and the J gene lost 5 bases, with 16 bases spanning the gap. Looked up from germline, CDR1 is SEHNR and CDR2 is FQNEAQ (reference sequence). The CDR3 contains 15 residues. The CDR3 protein is CASSSPQGSGDTQYF. The CDR3 region has the DNA TGTGCCAGCAGCTCCCCCCAGGGGTCTGGAGATACGCAGTATTTT.

The chain has TRBV27 and TRBJ2-2; 13 positions match TRBD2. Germline CDR1 and CDR2: MNHEY and SMNVEV (reference sequence). This CDR3 contains 18 residues. Trimming cost V 1 base and J 2 bases; bases outside gene matches: 4. The CDR3 sequence: CASSLWGLAGLNTGELFF. For the CDR3, the DNA is TGTGCCAGCAGTTTATGGGGACTAGCGGGACTCAACACCGGGGAGCTGTTTTTT.

This chain links TRBV20-1 with TRBJ2-7, with a possible D match to TRBD2 (6 bases). Per germline, CDR1 DFQATT and CDR2 SNEGSKA (reference sequence). The V gene lost 6 bases and the J gene lost 2 bases, with 17 bases spanning the gap. This CDR3 has 14 residues. DNA for the CDR3: TGCAGTGCGAAGCCGCCGGGAGAACCCTACGAGCAGTACTTC. It is translated as CSAKPPGEPYEQYF.

The chain combines TRBV6-2 or TRBV6-3 with TRBJ1-6; no clear D. In germline, CDR1 is MNHEY, CDR2 SVGEGT. The CDR3 loop spans 13 amino acids. Trimming stripped 2 bases from V and 10 bases from J, with 9 bases between. This CDR3 reads CASSYISESPLHF. In DNA form, the CDR3 reads TGTGCCAGCAGTTACATTTCCGAATCACCCCTCCACTTT.

The J gene is TRBJ2-7, the V gene TRBV10-2, with D unresolved. Germline V lookup: CDR1 WSHSY, CDR2 SAAADI. V was trimmed by 8 bases and J by 6 bases, leaving 2 bases between them. This CDR3 region has 8 residues. CDR3 sequence (DNA): TGCGCCAGCCCCGAGCAGTACTTC. Amino acid sequence: CASPEQYF.

This clonotype was seen only a few times. V usage is TRBV7-2 and J usage is TRBJ2-1, with D perhaps assigned TRBD1 or TRBD2 (7 bases each). This CDR3 contains 16 residues. CDR1 is SGHTA, CDR2 FQGNSA, per germline. Trimming removed 5 bases at V and 2 bases at J, with 16 bases between. The CDR3 region is CASSPMGGGTYNEQFF. In DNA, the CDR3 is TGTGCCAGCAGCCCCATGGGAGGGGGCACCTACAATGAGCAGTTCTTC.

V is TRBV20-1 and J is TRBJ2-7, with D possibly being TRBD2 (6 bases). V lost 5 bases to trimming and J lost 12 bases, with 20 bases between them. The CDR3 extends over 12 amino acids. CDR1 is DFQATT and CDR2 is SNEGSKA in the germline V gene (reference sequence). The CDR3 reads CSAGKTGETPYF. The CDR3 nucleotides read TGCAGTGCTGGAAAGACGGGGGAGACCCCGTACTTC.

This chain links TRBV5-1 with TRBJ2-7; D gene unclear. V lost 4 bases to trimming and J lost 6 bases, with 14 bases between them. Germline loops: CDR1 SGHRS, CDR2 YFSETQ. This CDR3 spans 13 amino acids. CDR3 nucleotides: TGCGCCAGCAGCGTGGCCGGGTTCTCCGAGCAGTACTTC. This codes for CASSVAGFSEQYF.

This chain connects TRBV4-3 to TRBJ2-5, with TRBD2 matching 7 bases. The germline CDR1 and CDR2 sequences are LGHNA and YSLEER. V gave up 1 base and J gave up 5 bases; unmatched junction bases: 4. The CDR3 covers 14 residues. In DNA form, the CDR3 reads TGCGCCAGCAGCCAAGCCCTCGGGGGGGAGACCCAGTACTTC. It yields the protein CASSQALGGETQYF.

The chain recombines TRBV10-3 with TRBJ2-2; D unresolved. The V gene's germline CDR1 is ENHRY and CDR2 SYGVKD. CDR3 length: 14 amino acids. V dropped 2 bases and J dropped 3 bases, with 7 bases sitting between them. The CDR3 nucleotides are TGTGCCATCAGTGAGGAGGTTTACACCGGGGAGCTGTTTTTT. Translating it yields CAISEEVYTGELFF.

This clonotype was detected only a few times. The rearrangement uses TRBV20-1 and TRBJ2-3; 12 nucleotides line up with TRBD2. Germline CDR1 reads DFQATT; CDR2 reads SNEGSKA (reference sequence). CDR3 size: 14 residues. V was pared by 5 bases and J by 0 bases, with 0 bases of the junction left unmatched. Here the CDR3 reads CSALAGGSTDTQYF. In DNA, the CDR3 is TGCAGTGCTCTAGCGGGGGGGAGCACAGATACGCAGTATTTT.

The chain combines TRBV9 with TRBJ1-4, with D possibly TRBD1 on 6 matching bases. The CDR3 totals 15 residues. The V and J ends lost 5 bases and 3 bases respectively, with 14 bases between them. Looked up from germline, CDR1 is SGDLS and CDR2 is YYNGEE. The CDR3 sequence is CASSRGADSNEKLFF. DNA of the CDR3: TGTGCCAGCAGTCGGGGGGCGGACTCTAATGAAAAACTGTTTTTT.